This T cell receptor beta chain emerged from a study of cytomegalovirus exposure and HLA in healthy donors. For the study at large: Earlier, 100 million to 120 million unique TCR beta sequences were recovered from roughly 200 million T cells by an analysis.

Concerning this clone: The antigen is undetermined.

The PCR made use of 60 Vbeta and 13 Jbeta primers. Libraries were prepared by immunoSEQ multiplex PCR; TCRdb keeps only in-frame clonotypes and omits some of them. The data contain hundreds of thousands of clones, more than 85% of them seen just once; the ten biggest clones take up approximately 1%. Study-wide findings and caveats: According to the study, 160 or so TCR beta chains were cytomegalovirus-associated.

Those who donated were healthy bone marrow donors. Donors had nominal health at sampling but likely had unrecorded immune exposures. Sequencing input: PBMCs. The sequence came from a woman aged 18-29 years in good health and CMV-seronegative.

CDR3 coding DNA: TGTGCCAGTAGTAACGGGGGGGCACTGGGGAATGAGCAGTTCTTC. The encoded protein is CASSNGGALGNEQFF. The rearrangement uses TRBV19 and TRBJ2-1; 8 bases agree with TRBD2. This CDR3 comprises 15 residues. Germline V gene sequence: CDR1 LNHDA, CDR2 SQIVND (reference sequence). Trimming at V came to 4 bases and at J to 7 bases, leaving 9 bases not matched to a gene.